This T cell receptor (beta chain) was captured by sequencing in a study of T cells in localized non-small cell lung cancer. Study outcomes and limitations: Exceeding tumor, uninvolved adjacent lung had the highest T cell clonality.

Measured with immunoSEQ multiplex PCR; TCRdb has only the in-frame clones, and not every one. The repertoire holds over a thousand clones, with around 23% as singletons. This CDR3 contains 15 residues. Germline V lookup: CDR1 MNHGY, CDR2 SAAAGT. In its sample, this clone was seen a few times. Its antigen remains unidentified. One junction end disagrees with the germline gene, perhaps due to a read error. The clonotype was recovered from a woman aged 35-75 years with stage I lung adenocarcinoma. This specimen was lung tumor tissue, taken before any cancer treatment. This chain connects TRBV6-8 to TRBJ1-1, with 7 bases identical to TRBD1. CDR3 nucleotide sequence: TGTGCCATCAGTGCCGCCACAGGGGCCCTGACTGAAGCTTTCTTT. The encoded protein is CAISAATGALTEAFF.